Presented here are 20 T cell receptor beta chains from one specimen sequenced in a study of cytomegalovirus exposure and HLA in healthy donors. It was with 60 Vbeta and 13 Jbeta primers that the PCR ran. Method: immunoSEQ multiplex PCR; TCRdb's copy keeps in-frame clones and lacks some. The sample records some 180,000 clones, around three quarters being singletons. Material: PBMCs. These receptors were taken from a woman aged 25 to 39 in good health and CMV-seronegative.

The V and J genes are TRBV9 and TRBJ1-1; perhaps TRBD1 as D (6 bases). The CDR3 is 15 residues long. V dropped 0 bases and J dropped 4 bases, with 13 bases sitting between them. Germline V CDR1 and CDR2: SGDLS, YYNGEE. CDR3 sequence (DNA): TGTGCCAGCAGCGTAGGGGCAGGGGCCTTCACTGAAGCTTTCTTT. Encoded protein: CASSVGAGAFTEAFF.

In this sample, this clone turned up a few times. The chain links TRBV29-1 to TRBJ1-6; TRBD1 matches 8 bases. Per germline, CDR1 SQVTM and CDR2 ANQGSEA. The CDR3 has 14 amino acids. The V segment lost 6 bases and the J segment 5 bases; nucleotides outside the gene matches: 6. CDR3 nucleotide sequence: TGCAGCGTACGGACAGGGATGAATAATTCACCCCTCCACTTT. Translating gives CSVRTGMNNSPLHF.

This chain links TRBV29-1 with TRBJ1-4; perhaps TRBD1 as D (6 bases). The CDR3 extends over 13 amino acids. Trimming removed 4 bases from V and 7 bases from J, with 13 bases in between. CDR1 and CDR2 (germline): SQVTM, ANQGSEA. In DNA, the CDR3 is TGCAGCGTTGTGGGGGCATTAACTGAAAAACTGTTTTTT. It encodes CSVVGALTEKLFF.

Only one count was recorded for this clone. This chain links TRBV19 with TRBJ1-6; D is perhaps TRBD1 (5 bases). The CDR3 contains 13 residues. CDR1 and CDR2 from the germline V gene are LNHDA and SQIVND (reference sequence). V lost 1 base and J 9 bases, leaving 7 bases between the germline ends. CDR3 sequence (DNA): TGTGCCAGTAGTATAGGGCAGGGTTCACCCCTCCACTTT. It translates to CASSIGQGSPLHF. The complete variable domain, with remaining parts taken from reference TRBV19 and TRBJ1-6, reads DGGITQSPKYLFRKEGQNVTLSCEQNLNHDAMYWYRQDPGQGLRLIYYSQIVNDFQKGDIAEGYSVSREKKESFPLTVTSAQKNPTAFYLCASSIGQGSPLHFGNGTRLTVT.

The chain recombines TRBV19 with TRBJ2-1, with 9 positions matching TRBD2. The CDR3 is 15 residues long. From germline, CDR1 is LNHDA and CDR2 SQIVND (reference sequence). Losses at the gene ends were 3 bases for V and 7 bases for J; bases not matched to a gene: 7. The CDR3 nucleotides are TGTGCCAGTAGTATCTTGGCGGGGGGGCGTAATGAGCAGTTCTTC. As protein: CASSILAGGRNEQFF.

The rearrangement joins TRBV11-3 to TRBJ2-1; D call uncertain. Trimming removed 1 base at V and 2 bases at J, with 9 bases between. Germline CDR1 is SGHNT and CDR2 is YENEEA. The CDR3 contains 15 residues. CDR3 amino acids: CASSLAGSAYNEQFF. The CDR3 coding sequence is TGTGCCAGCAGCTTAGCCGGGTCAGCCTACAATGAGCAGTTCTTC.

The chain couples TRBV5-1 to TRBJ1-1; D remains unclear. The CDR3 loop spans 13 amino acids. The germline V gene has CDR1 SGHRS and CDR2 YFSETQ. The V gene lost 0 bases and the J gene lost 7 bases, with 10 bases spanning the gap. CDR3 coding DNA: TGCGCCAGCAGCTTGGCCGCTAACCGTGAAGCTTTCTTT. Its protein is CASSLAANREAFF.

The gene calls are TRBV5-1 and TRBJ2-1; 9 bases are a match to TRBD2. Germline CDR1 is SGHRS and CDR2 is YFSETQ. There are 14 residues in the CDR3. Trimming took 3 bases from V and 10 from J; bases not matched to a gene: 8. The CDR3 loop reads CASSSQTLAGEQFF. As DNA, the CDR3 is TGCGCCAGCAGCTCGCAAACTCTAGCGGGGGAGCAGTTCTTC.

This chain connects TRBV7-6 to TRBJ2-5, with TRBD2 as a possible D gene (5 bases). Germline CDR1 SGHVS, CDR2 FNYEAQ. The CDR3 covers 14 residues. V was cut by 0 bases and J by 1 base, with 6 bases left in between. This chain's CDR3 is CASSLAEAQETQYF. CDR3 nucleotides: TGTGCCAGCAGCTTAGCGGAGGCCCAAGAGACCCAGTACTTC. Using reference TRBV7-6 and TRBJ2-5 for the parts outside the CDR3, the full variable domain is GAGVSQSPRYKVTKRGQDVALRCDPISGHVSLYWYRQALGQGPEFLTYFNYEAQQDKSGLPNDRFSAERPEGSISTLTIQRTEQRDSAMYRCASSLAEAQETQYFGPGTRLLVL.

The chain is built from TRBV9 and TRBJ1-2, with 8 bases fitting TRBD1. This CDR3 comprises 11 residues. CDR1 is SGDLS and CDR2 is YYNGEE in the germline V gene. V lost 9 bases to trimming and J lost 4 bases; unmatched junction nucleotides: 2. CDR3 region: CATQGAYGYTF. CDR3 nucleotides: TGTGCCACCCAGGGGGCCTATGGCTACACCTTC.

This clone occurred a few times. The chain carries TRBV21-1 and TRBJ1-5; no DNA check was done on the table's D call, TRBD1. TRBV21-1 is reported as a pseudogene. The CDR3 consists of 17 residues. CDR3 sequence: CASSLRTGRYSNQPQHF. The CDR3, as DNA: TGTGCCAGCAGCTTACGGACAGGCCGTTATAGCAATCAGCCCCAGCATTTT.

V gene TRBV27 combines with J gene TRBJ1-5; 9 positions match TRBD1. CDR1 MNHEY and CDR2 SMNVEV come from the germline V gene (reference sequence). V lost 4 bases and J lost 6; bases outside the gene matches: 10. The CDR3 is made up of 16 amino acids. The CDR3 is CASSSSTGGVGQPQHF. The CDR3, as DNA: TGTGCCAGCAGTTCGTCGACAGGGGGGGTAGGTCAGCCCCAGCATTTT.

The V gene is TRBV7-3, the J gene TRBJ2-1; TRBD1 agrees at 8 bases. Germline CDR1 SGHTA, CDR2 FQGTGA. Unmatched junction bases numbered 6, after V lost 4 bases and J lost 4 bases. CDR3 length: 15 amino acids. The CDR3 reads CASSSDRGQYNEQFF. CDR3 nucleotides: TGTGCCAGCAGCTCTGACAGGGGCCAGTACAATGAGCAGTTCTTC.

This chain uses TRBV13 with TRBJ2-7, with D maybe TRBD1 (5 bases). Germline CDR1 is PRHDT and CDR2 is FYEKMQ (reference sequence). CDR3 length: 15 amino acids. Trimming took off 0 bases at V and 3 bases at J, with 12 bases between the two ends. CDR3: CASSLGRLGDYEQYF. Written as DNA, the CDR3 is TGTGCCAGCAGCTTAGGCCGTTTAGGGGACTACGAGCAGTACTTC.

The chain is built from TRBV27 and TRBJ2-7; 10 bases are a match to TRBD2. Unmatched junction bases numbered 5, after V lost 4 bases and J lost 2 bases. Germline lookup yields CDR1 MNHEY and CDR2 SMNVEV (reference sequence). CDR3 length: 15 amino acids. The CDR3 sequence: CASSSASGGPYEQYF. For the CDR3, the DNA is TGTGCCAGCAGTTCGGCTAGCGGGGGACCCTACGAGCAGTACTTC.

J is TRBJ2-2 and V is TRBV5-6; D might be TRBD2 (6 bases). Germline V CDR1 and CDR2: SGHDT, YYEEEE. The CDR3 spans 17 residues. The V end lost 5 bases, the J end lost 2 bases, and 19 bases lay between the germline ends. The CDR3 loop is CASRPGPGLVNTGELFF. The CDR3 DNA follows: TGTGCCAGCAGACCGGGACCGGGACTCGTAAACACCGGGGAGCTGTTTTTT.

V is TRBV5-1 and J is TRBJ2-4; TRBD2 matches at 11 bases. Trimming took 4 bases from V and 7 from J; bases not matched to a gene: 10. CDR3 length: 16 amino acids. In germline, CDR1 is SGHRS, CDR2 YFSETQ. The CDR3 spells CASSTFLAGGTNIQYF. In nucleotides, the CDR3 is TGCGCCAGCAGCACCTTCCTAGCGGGGGGAACGAACATTCAGTACTTC.

To note about this clone: The junction and the germline gene differ at one end; a read error may be behind it. The CDR3, as DNA: TGCGCCAGCAGTTGGACAGGGGTTATGGACGAGCAGCACTTC. It is translated as CASSWTGVMDEQHF. The rearrangement uses TRBV10-1 and TRBJ2-7; 9 positions agree with TRBD1. This CDR3 contains 14 residues. Germline CDR1 and CDR2: WNHNN and SYGVQD (reference sequence).

The V call is TRBV19, the J call TRBJ2-7, with 8 positions matching TRBD1. Germline V gene sequence: CDR1 LNHDA, CDR2 SQIVND (reference sequence). V shed 1 base and J 2 bases; nucleotides not matched to a gene: 4. CDR3 length equals 15 residues. CDR3 region: CASSIAVGQAYEQYF. The CDR3 coding sequence is TGTGCCAGTAGTATAGCTGTGGGACAGGCCTACGAGCAGTACTTC.

CDR3 protein: CASSFDGLVSPEAFF. The CDR3 DNA follows: TGTGCCAGCAGCTTCGATGGCTTGGTCTCCCCTGAAGCTTTCTTT. This chain uses TRBV7-9 with TRBJ1-1; D unresolved. Trimming cost V 3 bases and J 6 bases, with 17 bases left between them. The length of the CDR3 is 15 residues. Germline lookup yields CDR1 SEHNR and CDR2 FQNEAQ (reference sequence).